There are a few counts of the clone carrying this TCR beta chain. The data are from a study of CD8+ T cells in alopecia areata. Sequencing used cDNA as its template, made by extracting RNA and reverse transcribing it. Sequenced by immunoSEQ multiplex PCR; TCRdb stores in-frame clones only, minus some. This repertoire shows 100,000 to 120,000 clones, approximately 60% found once; its top ten account for less than 25%. In germline, CDR1 is MNHEY, CDR2 SVGAGI. V dropped 4 bases and J dropped 4 bases, with 8 bases sitting between them. The CDR3 consists of 13 residues. The sample was CD8+ T cells sorted from blood. The chain couples TRBV6-5 to TRBJ2-1, with D perhaps matching TRBD1 (5 bases). This TCR derives from a human donor in good health. The CDR3 DNA sequence: TGTGCCAGCAGTTTGACAGTTTACAATGAGCAGTTCTTC. Its protein is CASSLTVYNEQFF.